One sample yielded the 27 T cell receptor beta chains listed below, sequenced in a study of human T cells and chemical hapten exposure. Documented time point: patch test 2, 6 weeks after DPC sensitization. As for treatment: therapeutic diphenylcyclopropenone sensitization with weekly scalp DPC. MiXCR was run by TCRdb on the RACE reads, yielding one entry per CDR3 protein. Of roughly 150,000 distinct CDR3 sequences in the sample, 12% were seen once. Sequencing used whole blood, obtained in connection with sensitization to the hapten diphenylcyclopropenone (DPC). These receptors all come from a woman between 50 and 59 years old with alopecia areata. Some clones in this sample may be carry-over from other donors' samples.

This clonotype came up many times. This CDR3 is CASSLYLAPRTDTQYF. CDR3 nucleotide sequence: TGTGCCAGCAGCTTATACCTAGCGCCTCGCACAGATACGCAGTATTTT. The rearrangement links TRBV5-5 to TRBJ2-3, with D perhaps TRBD2 (6 bases). CDR3 size: 16 residues. Germline lookup yields CDR1 SGHKS and CDR2 YYEKEE (reference sequence). Trimming cost V 2 bases and J 1 base, with 14 bases left between them.

This clonotype was detected ten times or more. The CDR3: CSVTNTGELFF. CDR3 bases: TGCAGCGTTACGAACACCGGGGAGCTGTTTTTT. The rearrangement uses TRBV29-1 and TRBJ2-2, with D unresolved. V lost 5 bases and J 0 bases, leaving 1 base between the germline ends. Germline CDR1 and CDR2: SQVTM and ANQGSEA. The CDR3 extends over 11 amino acids.

This clonotype was detected only a few times. The rearrangement links TRBV20-1 to TRBJ2-1; TRBD2 matches 9 bases. With V trimmed by 4 bases and J by 3 bases, 1 base remained unmatched. There are 13 residues in the CDR3. Germline CDR1 is DFQATT and CDR2 is SNEGSKA (reference sequence). This CDR3 is CSATSGNYNEQFF. DNA of the CDR3: TGCAGTGCTACTAGCGGGAACTACAATGAGCAGTTCTTC.

In this sample, this clonotype turned up many times. J is TRBJ2-1 and V is TRBV5-1; D is tentatively TRBD1 or TRBD2 (5 bases each). The length of the CDR3 is 18 residues. Trimming left V 1 base short and J 4 bases short, with 21 bases between. Germline V CDR1 and CDR2: SGHRS, YFSETQ. In DNA form, the CDR3 reads TGCGCCAGCAGCTTGACCTACTCCCGGGGCTCATCTTACAATGAGCAGTTCTTC. Amino acid sequence: CASSLTYSRGSSYNEQFF. Full variable domain (rest looked up from reference TRBV5-1 and TRBJ2-1): KAGVTQTPRYLIKTRGQQVTLSCSPISGHRSVSWYQQTPGQGLQFLFEYFSETQRNKGNFPGRFSGRQFSNSRSEMNVSTLELGDSALYLCASSLTYSRGSSYNEQFFGPGTRLTVL.

This clonotype was seen many times. The chain is built from TRBV28 and TRBJ2-2; 8 nucleotides match TRBD2. This CDR3 is 16 amino acids long. Trimming took 3 bases from V and 0 from J; bases not matched to a gene: 3. Germline CDR1 is MDHEN and CDR2 is SYDVKM. In DNA form, the CDR3 reads TGTGCCAGCAGTTTTCCAGCGGGGGCGAACACCGGGGAGCTGTTTTTT. It specifies CASSFPAGANTGELFF.

The chain couples TRBV11-2 to TRBJ2-1; D is undetermined. In germline, CDR1 is SGHAT, CDR2 FQNNGV. V shed 10 bases and J shed 5 bases, with 9 bases lying between them. The CDR3 covers 11 residues. CDR3 bases: TGTGCCACCACCTTCCACAATGAGCAGTTCTTC. Amino acid sequence: CATTFHNEQFF.

A few counts support this clonotype. The chain has TRBV7-8 and TRBJ1-2, with 7 bases fitting TRBD1. This CDR3 comprises 11 residues. The ends lost 10 bases at V and 4 bases at J; junction bases unmatched: 3. Germline loops: CDR1 SGHVS, CDR2 FQNEAQ. CDR3 protein: CATTGVYGYTF. CDR3 nucleotides: TGTGCCACCACAGGGGTCTATGGCTACACCTTC.

The chain combines TRBV29-1 with TRBJ1-1, with 7 bases matching TRBD1. Germline values: CDR1 SQVTM, CDR2 ANQGSEA. V lost 3 bases, J lost 0 bases, and 1 base stayed unmatched. The CDR3 length is 13 residues. The CDR3 reads CSVETGMNTEAFF. Here the CDR3 DNA reads TGCAGCGTTGAGACAGGGATGAACACTGAAGCTTTCTTT.

This clonotype showed up just a few times. The V and J genes are TRBV19 and TRBJ2-2; TRBD2 is a possible D gene (5 bases). The CDR3 runs to 13 residues. Germline V gene sequence: CDR1 LNHDA, CDR2 SQIVND (reference sequence). V lost 4 bases and J lost 5, with 8 bases in between. As DNA, the CDR3 is TGTGCCAGTAGTACCCGGACTACCGGGGAGCTGTTTTTT. Translating it yields CASSTRTTGELFF.

The gene calls are TRBV6-2 or TRBV6-3 and TRBJ1-5, with unresolved D. V was shortened by 6 bases and J by 4 bases, with 7 bases between the two germline ends. CDR3 size: 12 residues. Germline values: CDR1 MNHEY, CDR2 SVGEGT. This CDR3 reads CASRPPNQPQHF. The DNA for the CDR3 is TGTGCCAGCAGGCCGCCGAATCAGCCCCAGCATTTT.

The rearrangement joins TRBV9 to TRBJ2-7; D gene ambiguous. Trimming pared 0 bases from V and 4 bases from J, leaving 8 bases between. Germline lookup yields CDR1 SGDLS and CDR2 YYNGEE. This CDR3 is built from 13 residues. The CDR3: CASSVGGVYEQYF. The CDR3 DNA follows: TGTGCCAGCAGCGTAGGTGGGGTGTACGAGCAGTACTTC.

This sequence joins TRBV7-2 and TRBJ2-7, with TRBD1 matching 8 bases. Losses at the gene ends were 7 bases for V and 2 bases for J; bases not matched to a gene: 4. CDR1 is SGHTA, CDR2 FQGNSA, per germline. This CDR3 is 13 amino acids long. CDR3 DNA: TGTGCCAGCACCGACAGGGGTCCCTACGAGCAGTACTTC. Protein product: CASTDRGPYEQYF.

The rearrangement uses TRBV18 and TRBJ2-7; maybe TRBD1 (6 bases). Between the trimmed V and J ends, which lost 5 bases and 3 bases, there was a span of 14 bases. This CDR3 spans 14 amino acids. In germline, CDR1 is KGHSH, CDR2 LQKENI. CDR3 sequence: CASSFTGFFYEQYF. The CDR3 coding sequence is TGTGCCAGCTCATTTACAGGGTTTTTCTACGAGCAGTACTTC.

The J gene is TRBJ2-1, the V gene TRBV19; D not resolved. V lost 4 bases to trimming and J lost 11 bases, with 9 bases between them. The CDR3 runs 11 residues. In germline, CDR1 is LNHDA, CDR2 SQIVND (reference sequence). This CDR3 reads CASSTGNKQFF. CDR3 sequence (DNA): TGTGCCAGTAGTACGGGTAACAAGCAGTTCTTC.

V usage is TRBV6-5 and J usage is TRBJ1-2; weak D call: TRBD1 (5 bases). The germline V gene encodes CDR1 MNHEY and CDR2 SVGAGI. There are 14 residues in the CDR3. The V gene lost 0 bases and the J gene lost 6 bases, with 11 bases spanning the gap. CDR3 coding DNA: TGTGCCAGCAGTTACTCGGCAGGGTTGAATGGCTACACCTTC. Translated: CASSYSAGLNGYTF.

This clonotype has more than one count but fewer than ten. The chain carries TRBV27 and TRBJ2-7; D possibly corresponds to TRBD2 (6 bases). Germline lookup yields CDR1 MNHEY and CDR2 SMNVEV (reference sequence). The V gene lost 5 bases and the J gene lost 3 bases, with 14 bases spanning the gap. The CDR3 extends over 14 amino acids. CDR3 bases: TGTGCCAGCAGTCCCACCCGGGACTTCTACGAGCAGTACTTC. This codes for CASSPTRDFYEQYF.

There are a few counts of this clonotype. The chain couples TRBV6-2 or TRBV6-3 to TRBJ2-5; 7 bases fit TRBD1. J was trimmed by 4 bases and V by 0 bases; bases with no gene match: 5. From germline, CDR1 is MNHEY and CDR2 SVGEGT. CDR3 length: 15 amino acids. CDR3 in amino acids: CASSYSRGLGETQYF. Written as DNA, the CDR3 is TGTGCCAGCAGTTACTCAAGGGGGCTCGGAGAGACCCAGTACTTC.

This clonotype was seen more than once but under ten times. This chain joins TRBV29-1 and TRBJ2-3; weak D call: TRBD1 (6 bases). CDR1 is SQVTM, CDR2 ANQGSEA, per germline. CDR3 length: 13 amino acids. Trimming took 6 bases from V and 5 from J, leaving 15 bases between them. The CDR3 DNA reads as TGCAGCGTCCTCAACAGGGCGGAAGATACGCAGTATTTT. Encoded protein: CSVLNRAEDTQYF.

The chain recombines TRBV12-3 or TRBV12-4 with TRBJ2-7, with TRBD1 matching over 9 bases. The CDR3 has 14 residues. With V trimmed by 5 bases and J by 6 bases, 8 bases remained unmatched. CDR3 protein: CASSTGTGSREQYF. The CDR3 DNA reads as TGTGCCAGCAGTACCGGGACAGGGTCCCGCGAGCAGTACTTC.

This clonotype was seen at least ten times. This chain uses TRBV30 with TRBJ2-6, with D tentatively TRBD1 or TRBD2 (5 bases each). V lost 3 bases to trimming and J lost 2 bases, with 8 bases between them. The CDR3 is made up of 14 amino acids. CDR1 and CDR2 from the germline V gene are GTSNPN and SVGIG (reference sequence). CDR3 in amino acids: CAWRRDPGANVLTF. CDR3 DNA: TGTGCCTGGAGAAGGGACCCTGGGGCCAACGTCCTGACTTTC.

V gene TRBV7-8 combines with J gene TRBJ1-1; TRBD1 might be the D (5 bases). V was shortened by 2 bases and J by 1 base, with 8 bases between the two germline ends. CDR1 is SGHVS, CDR2 FQNEAQ, per germline. The CDR3 loop spans 14 amino acids. CDR3 residues: CASSLIGANTEAFF. In nucleotides, the CDR3 is TGTGCCAGCAGCTTAATAGGGGCGAACACTGAAGCTTTCTTT.

This clonotype was seen ten or more times. This chain connects TRBV18 to TRBJ1-5; 9 bases align to TRBD1. The CDR3 is 19 amino acids. From germline, CDR1 is KGHSH and CDR2 LQKENI. Trimming took 3 bases from V and 0 from J; bases not matched to a gene: 12. The CDR3 nucleotides are TGTGCCAGCTCACCGACAGGGGGTAAGGGGCCTTATAGCAATCAGCCCCAGCATTTT. Its translation: CASSPTGGKGPYSNQPQHF.

This clonotype was observed a handful of times. This chain connects TRBV5-1 to TRBJ2-5, with 8 bases fitting TRBD1. CDR3 size: 14 residues. V shed 4 bases, J shed 5 bases, and the junction held 7 bases outside the gene matches. CDR1 and CDR2 (germline): SGHRS, YFSETQ. This CDR3 reads CASSPDRVGETQYF. The CDR3 DNA sequence: TGCGCCAGCAGCCCGGACAGGGTGGGGGAGACCCAGTACTTC.

V and J are TRBV9 and TRBJ1-2, with D perhaps TRBD1 (6 bases). V shed 0 bases and J shed 0 bases, with 9 bases lying between them. This CDR3 is built from 15 residues. Germline lookup yields CDR1 SGDLS and CDR2 YYNGEE. The chain's CDR3 is CASSVGGQANYGYTF. The CDR3 region has the DNA TGTGCCAGCAGCGTAGGGGGGCAGGCTAACTATGGCTACACCTTC.

This clonotype occurred a few times. The chain employs TRBV29-1 and TRBJ1-3; the D is unclear. The CDR3 covers 12 residues. The germline CDR1 and CDR2 sequences are SQVTM and ANQGSEA. V gave up 3 bases and J gave up 3 bases, with 6 bases separating them. The CDR3 loop is CSVESGGNTIYF. CDR3 sequence (DNA): TGCAGCGTTGAGTCGGGTGGAAACACCATATATTTT.

V gene TRBV2 combines with J gene TRBJ2-2, with no clear D. The CDR3 runs to 14 residues. Deletions cut 7 bases from V and 1 base from J, with 10 bases between. Germline CDR1 SNHLY, CDR2 FYNNEI. This CDR3 is CASILQQNTGELFF. CDR3 DNA sequence: TGTGCCAGCATTTTACAGCAGAACACCGGGGAGCTGTTTTTT.

Comments on this clonotype: A much larger clone sits a single nucleotide away, making a read error possible. V usage is TRBV5-1 and J usage is TRBJ2-1, with D perhaps matching TRBD1 (8 bases). Germline loops: CDR1 SGHRS, CDR2 YFSETQ. This CDR3 region has 14 residues. V lost 7 bases and J lost 4, with 15 bases in between. This CDR3 reads CASCGGQAYNEQFF. CDR3 in DNA: TGCGCCAGCTGCGGGGGACAGGCATACAATGAGCAGTTCTTC.